Listed below are T cell receptor beta chains from one sample, sequenced in a study of blood T cell repertoires in COVID-19. This table comes from immunoSEQ multiplex PCR, and its TCRdb copy is limited to in-frame clones, with some not included. The sample holds 240,000 or so clones, 86% seen once. Sequencing was performed on PBMCs or T cells enriched from blood (not recorded which). These receptors were collected from a woman in her 50s who had recovered from COVID-19. The CDR3 runs from the conserved cysteine through the conserved F or W. The order of the fields is clone size, D gene, J gene, V gene, CDR3 protein, CDR3 DNA. The D gene is left open where the match is weak. Part of the rows lack a size; the others show once, few, many or a class for expanded clones.

clone size: .; D gene: TRBD1; J gene: TRBJ1-6; V gene: TRBV3-1/TRBV3-2; CDR3 protein: CASSKAGTGDSPLHF; CDR3 DNA: TGTGCCAGCAGCAAGGCTGGGACAGGGGATTCACCCCTCCACTTT
clone size: .; D gene: TRBD1; J gene: TRBJ2-2; V gene: TRBV5-5; CDR3 protein: CASSFAGGVVTGELFF; CDR3 DNA: TGTGCCAGCAGCTTTGCAGGGGGCGTTGTGACCGGGGAGCTGTTTTTT
clone size: .; D gene: TRBD2; J gene: TRBJ2-1; V gene: TRBV11-1; CDR3 protein: CASSLFGSGDYNEQFF; CDR3 DNA: TGTGCCAGCAGCTTATTTGGTAGCGGGGATTACAATGAGCAGTTCTTC
clone size: .; D gene: .; J gene: TRBJ2-7; V gene: TRBV3-1/TRBV3-2; CDR3 protein: CASSQTRAPYEQYF; CDR3 DNA: TGTGCCAGCAGTCAGACTAGAGCGCCCTACGAGCAGTACTTC
clone size: .; D gene: .; J gene: TRBJ2-3; V gene: TRBV18; CDR3 protein: CASSPPLSGGLGTDTQYF; CDR3 DNA: TGTGCCAGCTCACCACCGTTGTCGGGGGGCCTTGGCACAGATACGCAGTATTTT
clone size: once; D gene: TRBD1; J gene: TRBJ2-1; V gene: TRBV19; CDR3 protein: CASSMGTGDNNEQFF; CDR3 DNA: TGTGCCAGTAGTATGGGGACAGGGGACAACAATGAGCAGTTCTTC
clone size: .; D gene: TRBD2; J gene: TRBJ2-7; V gene: TRBV28; CDR3 protein: CASSPFSGRPYAYEQYF; CDR3 DNA: TGTGCCAGCAGTCCCTTTAGCGGGAGGCCATACGCCTACGAGCAGTACTTC
clone size: .; D gene: TRBD2; J gene: TRBJ2-1; V gene: TRBV14; CDR3 protein: CASSQERLGTSVNYNEQFF; CDR3 DNA: TGTGCCAGCAGCCAGGAGAGACTAGGGACTAGCGTGAACTACAATGAGCAGTTCTTC
clone size: .; D gene: .; J gene: TRBJ2-7; V gene: TRBV19; CDR3 protein: CAVAAGAMYEQYF; CDR3 DNA: TGTGCCGTCGCAGCAGGGGCCATGTACGAGCAGTACTTC
clone size: .; D gene: TRBD1; J gene: TRBJ1-4; V gene: TRBV2; CDR3 protein: CASSHSGTGGPTNEKLFF; CDR3 DNA: TGTGCCAGCAGCCATTCCGGGACAGGGGGCCCAACTAATGAAAAACTGTTTTTT
clone size: .; D gene: TRBD1; J gene: TRBJ2-3; V gene: TRBV6-4; CDR3 protein: CASSPQGDTDTQYF; CDR3 DNA: TGTGCCAGCAGTCCTCAGGGGGACACAGATACGCAGTATTTT
clone size: .; D gene: TRBD2; J gene: TRBJ2-5; V gene: TRBV25-1; CDR3 protein: CASKLADQETQYF; CDR3 DNA: TGTGCCAGTAAGCTAGCGGATCAAGAGACCCAGTACTTC
clone size: .; D gene: TRBD2; J gene: TRBJ2-7; V gene: TRBV6-6; CDR3 protein: CASSTFPAGGVDEQYF; CDR3 DNA: TGTGCCAGCAGTACCTTCCCGGCGGGGGGCGTGGATGAGCAGTACTTC
clone size: .; D gene: .; J gene: TRBJ2-5; V gene: TRBV27; CDR3 protein: CASSLSQGKETQYF; CDR3 DNA: TGTGCCAGCAGTCTGTCACAGGGAAAAGAGACCCAGTACTTC
clone size: .; D gene: .; J gene: TRBJ2-2; V gene: TRBV7-6; CDR3 protein: CASSWIPRGGTGELFF; CDR3 DNA: TGTGCCAGCAGCTGGATCCCCAGGGGTGGCACCGGGGAGCTGTTTTTT
clone size: few; D gene: .; J gene: TRBJ1-5; V gene: TRBV24-1; CDR3 protein: CATSDRTVNQPQHF; CDR3 DNA: TGTGCCACCAGTGATCGGACAGTCAATCAGCCCCAGCATTTT
clone size: .; D gene: TRBD1; J gene: TRBJ2-7; V gene: TRBV10-3; CDR3 protein: CAISGQGAYEQYF; CDR3 DNA: TGTGCCATCAGTGGACAGGGGGCCTACGAGCAGTACTTC
clone size: .; D gene: TRBD2; J gene: TRBJ2-7; V gene: TRBV27; CDR3 protein: CASSFRLAGSGAYEQYF; CDR3 DNA: TGTGCCAGCAGTTTCCGGCTAGCGGGCTCCGGGGCCTACGAGCAGTACTTC
clone size: .; D gene: .; J gene: TRBJ1-4; V gene: TRBV14; CDR3 protein: CASSQVRGNNEKLFF; CDR3 DNA: TGTGCCAGCAGCCAAGTGAGAGGGAACAATGAAAAACTGTTTTTT
clone size: .; D gene: TRBD2; J gene: TRBJ2-1; V gene: TRBV9; CDR3 protein: CASHGAGGTNNEQFF; CDR3 DNA: TGTGCCAGCCATGGGGCGGGAGGGACTAACAATGAGCAGTTCTTC
clone size: .; D gene: .; J gene: TRBJ1-1; V gene: TRBV25-1; CDR3 protein: CASSRSAGTEAFF; CDR3 DNA: TGTGCCAGCAGTCGCTCTGCGGGGACTGAAGCTTTCTTT
clone size: .; D gene: TRBD2; J gene: TRBJ2-7; V gene: TRBV9; CDR3 protein: CASSPTSERIYEQYF; CDR3 DNA: TGTGCCAGCAGCCCAACTAGCGAGAGAATCTACGAGCAGTACTTC
clone size: .; D gene: .; J gene: TRBJ2-7; V gene: TRBV7-2; CDR3 protein: CASSLPGYEQYF; CDR3 DNA: TGTGCCAGCAGCCTCCCAGGGTACGAGCAGTACTTC
clone size: .; D gene: .; J gene: TRBJ2-3; V gene: TRBV24-1; CDR3 protein: CATSDNGGTDTQYF; CDR3 DNA: TGTGCCACCAGTGATAACGGTGGCACAGATACGCAGTATTTT
clone size: few; D gene: TRBD1; J gene: TRBJ1-4; V gene: TRBV6-2/TRBV6-3; CDR3 protein: CASSGGDGQVTEKLFF; CDR3 DNA: TGTGCCAGCAGCGGAGGGGACGGACAGGTAACGGAAAAACTGTTTTTT
clone size: .; D gene: .; J gene: TRBJ2-2; V gene: TRBV2; CDR3 protein: CASKLQTNTGELFF; CDR3 DNA: TGTGCCAGCAAGCTGCAAACGAACACCGGGGAGCTGTTTTTT
clone size: .; D gene: TRBD1; J gene: TRBJ1-6; V gene: TRBV6-6; CDR3 protein: CASSHLDRVSLIESPLHF; CDR3 DNA: TGTGCCAGCAGTCACCTAGACAGGGTGTCTCTAATAGAATCACCCCTCCACTTT
clone size: .; D gene: TRBD2; J gene: TRBJ2-1; V gene: TRBV10-1; CDR3 protein: CASSESIGTSLFF; CDR3 DNA: TGCGCCAGCAGTGAGTCGATAGGGACTAGTCTGTTCTTC
clone size: .; D gene: .; J gene: TRBJ1-1; V gene: TRBV19; CDR3 protein: CASSSPGSPNTEAFF; CDR3 DNA: TGTGCCAGTAGTAGCCCCGGGTCTCCGAACACTGAAGCTTTCTTT
clone size: .; D gene: .; J gene: TRBJ1-1; V gene: TRBV12-3/TRBV12-4; CDR3 protein: CASSLARVAEAFF; CDR3 DNA: TGTGCCAGCAGTTTAGCGCGGGTCGCTGAAGCTTTCTTT
clone size: .; D gene: TRBD1; J gene: TRBJ2-1; V gene: TRBV7-2; CDR3 protein: CASSFGTGNRNEQFF; CDR3 DNA: TGTGCCAGCAGCTTCGGGACAGGGAATCGTAATGAGCAGTTCTTC
clone size: .; D gene: TRBD2; J gene: TRBJ2-1; V gene: TRBV6-2/TRBV6-3; CDR3 protein: CASSSRRGGNEQFF; CDR3 DNA: TGTGCCAGCAGTTCTCGGCGGGGGGGAAATGAGCAGTTCTTC
clone size: .; D gene: .; J gene: TRBJ1-1; V gene: TRBV28; CDR3 protein: CASNEQAPYNEAFF; CDR3 DNA: TGTGCCAGCAATGAACAGGCCCCCTATAATGAAGCTTTCTTT
clone size: .; D gene: TRBD1; J gene: TRBJ1-1; V gene: TRBV3-1/TRBV3-2; CDR3 protein: CASSSWTGTEAFF; CDR3 DNA: TGTGCCAGCAGCTCCTGGACAGGGACTGAAGCTTTCTTT
clone size: few; D gene: .; J gene: TRBJ2-2; V gene: TRBV25-1; CDR3 protein: CASSVTGVTGELFF; CDR3 DNA: TGTGCCAGCAGTGTGACGGGGGTCACCGGGGAGCTGTTTTTT
clone size: .; D gene: TRBD1; J gene: TRBJ1-1; V gene: TRBV9; CDR3 protein: CASSVVDRGLVGSFF; CDR3 DNA: TGTGCCAGCAGCGTAGTAGACAGGGGTTTGGTAGGGTCTTTCTTT
clone size: .; D gene: .; J gene: TRBJ2-2; V gene: TRBV7-9; CDR3 protein: CASSLRTQEGGELFF; CDR3 DNA: TGTGCCAGCTCTCTCAGGACCCAAGAGGGCGGGGAGCTGTTTTTT
clone size: .; D gene: TRBD1; J gene: TRBJ2-7; V gene: TRBV4-3; CDR3 protein: CASSQDGTGISQYF; CDR3 DNA: TGCGCCAGCAGCCAAGATGGGACAGGGATATCCCAGTACTTC
clone size: .; D gene: TRBD1; J gene: TRBJ1-3; V gene: TRBV18; CDR3 protein: CASSPRGTARSGDTIYF; CDR3 DNA: TGTGCCAGCTCACCACGGGGGACAGCCAGGTCTGGAGACACCATATATTTT
clone size: .; D gene: .; J gene: TRBJ2-7; V gene: TRBV7-9; CDR3 protein: CASSLALGVRGTSHYEQYF; CDR3 DNA: TGTGCCAGCAGCTTAGCTTTAGGGGTTAGGGGGACATCGCACTACGAGCAGTACTTC
clone size: .; D gene: TRBD1; J gene: TRBJ2-2; V gene: TRBV29-1; CDR3 protein: CSVGTGDTGELFF; CDR3 DNA: TGCAGCGTCGGGACAGGGGACACCGGGGAGCTGTTTTTT
clone size: once; D gene: .; J gene: TRBJ2-7; V gene: TRBV27; CDR3 protein: CASSLWPGESYEQYF; CDR3 DNA: TGTGCCAGCAGTTTATGGCCAGGGGAGTCCTACGAGCAGTACTTC
clone size: .; D gene: TRBD1; J gene: TRBJ1-2; V gene: TRBV2; CDR3 protein: CASSKGQVNYGYTF; CDR3 DNA: TGTGCCAGCAGTAAGGGACAGGTTAACTATGGCTACACCTTC
clone size: .; D gene: TRBD2; J gene: TRBJ2-1; V gene: TRBV28; CDR3 protein: CASSDQAGVGYNEQFF; CDR3 DNA: TGTGCCAGCAGTGATCAAGCGGGGGTAGGATACAATGAGCAGTTCTTC
clone size: .; D gene: TRBD1; J gene: TRBJ1-2; V gene: TRBV28; CDR3 protein: CASRPGTAYGYTF; CDR3 DNA: TGTGCCAGCAGGCCCGGGACAGCCTATGGCTACACCTTC
clone size: .; D gene: TRBD1; J gene: TRBJ2-7; V gene: TRBV19; CDR3 protein: CASSIGTGELNEQYF; CDR3 DNA: TGTGCCAGTAGTATAGGGACAGGGGAACTCAACGAGCAGTACTTC
clone size: .; D gene: TRBD1; J gene: TRBJ2-3; V gene: TRBV5-4; CDR3 protein: CASSLQGQGARADTQYF; CDR3 DNA: TGTGCCAGCAGCTTACAGGGACAGGGGGCGCGCGCAGATACGCAGTATTTT
clone size: .; D gene: TRBD1; J gene: TRBJ2-5; V gene: TRBV28; CDR3 protein: CASSLRQGAQYF; CDR3 DNA: TGTGCCAGCAGTTTAAGACAGGGAGCCCAGTACTTC
clone size: .; D gene: .; J gene: TRBJ1-5; V gene: TRBV19; CDR3 protein: CASSITGGSNQPQHF; CDR3 DNA: TGTGCCAGTAGTATAACGGGTGGGAGCAATCAGCCCCAGCATTTT
clone size: once; D gene: TRBD1; J gene: TRBJ1-5; V gene: TRBV6-5; CDR3 protein: CASSRDRGGPQHF; CDR3 DNA: TGTGCCAGCAGTCGGGACAGGGGAGGGCCCCAGCATTTT
clone size: .; D gene: TRBD2; J gene: TRBJ2-2; V gene: TRBV9; CDR3 protein: CASSLASGGAAGELFF; CDR3 DNA: TGTGCCAGCAGCCTTGCTAGCGGGGGGGCGGCCGGGGAGCTGTTTTTT
clone size: .; D gene: TRBD2; J gene: TRBJ2-3; V gene: TRBV19; CDR3 protein: CASSIVAGGPPDTQYF; CDR3 DNA: TGTGCCAGTAGTATCGTGGCGGGAGGGCCCCCAGATACGCAGTATTTT
clone size: .; D gene: TRBD1; J gene: TRBJ1-1; V gene: TRBV4-1; CDR3 protein: CASSRSGTGGGGSEAFF; CDR3 DNA: TGCGCCAGCAGCCGCTCCGGGACAGGGGGCGGGGGTTCTGAAGCTTTCTTT
clone size: few; D gene: TRBD1; J gene: TRBJ1-1; V gene: TRBV9; CDR3 protein: CASSADRVPTEAFF; CDR3 DNA: TGTGCCAGCAGCGCGGACAGGGTGCCCACTGAAGCTTTCTTT